Here is one T cell receptor (beta chain) with its context. Germline V gene sequence: CDR1 SGHRS, CDR2 YFSETQ. CDR3 length equals 15 residues. Trimming took 4 bases from V and 2 from J, leaving 12 bases between them. These data belong to a study of cytomegalovirus exposure and HLA in healthy donors. PCR was performed using 60 Vbeta and 13 Jbeta primers. TCRdb's copy holds only in-frame clones and misses some; the assay was immunoSEQ multiplex PCR. The sample totals about 110,000 clones; its top ten clones hold 0.55% to 0.6%. The sample comprised PBMCs. This clonotype originated in a man between 45 and 60 years old in good health and CMV-seronegative. The chain combines TRBV5-1 with TRBJ2-2; TRBD1 is a possible D gene (6 bases). CDR3 coding DNA: TGCGCCAGCAGCCGAGGGACACCCAACACCGGGGAGCTGTTTTTT. It specifies CASSRGTPNTGELFF.